Listed here are 14 T cell receptor beta chains from one sample, sequenced in a study of blood T cell repertoires in COVID-19. Data came from immunoSEQ multiplex PCR; TCRdb stores just in-frame clones and leaves some out. The sample lists around 170,000 clones, 88% occurring once. Sequenced material: peripheral blood. These receptors were collected from a woman aged 25 to 39 with acute or convalescent COVID-19.

The V gene is TRBV30, the J gene TRBJ1-3; the D gene is possibly TRBD1 (5 bases). Germline assignment: CDR1 GTSNPN and CDR2 SVGIG (reference sequence). The CDR3 spans 15 residues. Trimming left V 0 bases short and J 0 bases short, with 9 bases between. This chain's CDR3 is CAWSVAGASGNTIYF. CDR3 nucleotides: TGTGCCTGGAGTGTAGCTGGGGCCTCTGGAAACACCATATATTTT.

The gene calls are TRBV20-1 and TRBJ2-5; 7 nucleotides match TRBD1. J lost 6 bases, V lost 5 bases, and 3 bases had no gene match. The CDR3 contains 11 residues. Germline assignment: CDR1 DFQATT and CDR2 SNEGSKA (reference sequence). DNA for the CDR3: TGCAGTGCTGAAGGGGGCAAGACCCAGTACTTC. Its translation: CSAEGGKTQYF.

This chain connects TRBV28 to TRBJ2-1; TRBD2 matches at 10 bases. In germline, CDR1 is MDHEN, CDR2 SYDVKM. This CDR3 is built from 16 residues. The junction had 7 bases not matched to a gene; V was cut back by 2 bases and J by 6 bases. In DNA form, the CDR3 reads TGTGCCAGCAGTTTAAAGGAGACTAGCGGGTCCAATGAGCAGTTCTTC. Amino acids: CASSLKETSGSNEQFF.

This clone was observed a single time. The chain is built from TRBV18 and TRBJ1-5; D not certain. With 3 bases removed from V and 4 bases from J, the gap between germline ends came to 7 bases. CDR3 length: 13 residues. Germline CDR1 reads KGHSH; CDR2 reads LQKENI. This CDR3 is CASSPQVNQPQHF. DNA for the CDR3: TGTGCCAGCTCACCTCAGGTGAATCAGCCCCAGCATTTT.

The gene calls are TRBV13 and TRBJ1-1, with no clear D. This CDR3 region has 15 residues. V was clipped by 5 bases and J by 1 base, with 14 bases between them. The V gene's germline CDR1 is PRHDT and CDR2 FYEKMQ (reference sequence). The CDR3: CASSISKAGNTEAFF. As DNA, the CDR3 is TGTGCCAGCAGCATCTCGAAGGCAGGGAACACTGAAGCTTTCTTT.

This sequence joins TRBV6-5 and TRBJ2-1; TRBD2 is a possible D gene (5 bases). This CDR3 region has 11 residues. Germline assignment: CDR1 MNHEY and CDR2 SVGAGI. V gave up 4 bases and J gave up 10 bases, with 8 bases separating them. DNA for the CDR3: TGTGCCAGCAGTTGGTGGAGGGAGCAGTTCTTC. Translated, it gives CASSWWREQFF.

V is TRBV28 and J is TRBJ1-2; a possible D gene is TRBD1 (6 bases). The V end was cut by 4 bases, the J end by 2 bases, with 14 bases between. CDR1 and CDR2 (germline): MDHEN, SYDVKM. The CDR3 runs 15 residues. This CDR3 is CASSSFGTLNYGYTF. The CDR3 bases are TGTGCCAGCAGTTCTTTTGGGACACTAAACTATGGCTACACCTTC.

This clone was counted many times. The chain employs TRBV5-1 and TRBJ1-2; D remains ambiguous. Trimming pared 0 bases from V and 2 bases from J, leaving 5 bases between. This CDR3 spans 13 amino acids. Germline V gives CDR1 SGHRS, CDR2 YFSETQ. This CDR3 reads CASSLGQNYGYTF. DNA for the CDR3: TGCGCCAGCAGCTTGGGGCAGAACTATGGCTACACCTTC.

The chain employs TRBV6-5 and TRBJ1-2; 9 bases line up with TRBD1. Germline trimming cut 8 bases from V and 3 bases from J; bases unmatched to any gene: 7. There are 14 residues in the CDR3. Germline V gene data show CDR1 as MNHEY and CDR2 as SVGAGI. The CDR3 region is CASVGQGGHYGYTF. DNA of the CDR3: TGTGCCAGCGTGGGACAGGGAGGTCACTATGGCTACACCTTC.

The table lists this clone with a count of one. The chain recombines TRBV3-1 (or the pseudogene TRBV3-2) with TRBJ2-7; no firm D call. Germline CDR1 and CDR2: LGHDT and YNNKEL (reference sequence). CDR3 length: 14 amino acids. The V end was cut by 4 bases, the J end by 0 bases, with 10 bases between. The CDR3 protein is CASSLYPNSYEQYF. CDR3 sequence (DNA): TGTGCCAGCAGCCTTTATCCTAACTCCTACGAGCAGTACTTC.

The chain recombines TRBV30 with TRBJ2-3; tentative D call: TRBD2 (5 bases). The ends were cut back, 5 bases at V and 1 base at J, with 7 bases in the middle. The length of the CDR3 is 12 residues. Germline V gene lookup returns CDR1 GTSNPN and CDR2 SVGIG (reference sequence). DNA of the CDR3: TGTGCCTGGTCCGGGGGCACAGATACGCAGTATTTT. This sequence encodes CAWSGGTDTQYF. The variable domain in full, with the rest retrieved from reference TRBV30 and TRBJ2-3, is SQTIHQWPATLVQPVGSPLSLECTVEGTSNPNLYWYRQAAGRGLQLLFYSVGIGQISSEVPQNLSASRPQDRQFILSSKKLLLSDSGFYLCAWSGGTDTQYFGPGTRLTVL.

In its sample, this clone was seen many times. The V and J genes are TRBV30 and TRBJ2-3, with no clear D. Germline CDR1 and CDR2: GTSNPN and SVGIG (reference sequence). This CDR3 region has 12 residues. Trimming removed 0 bases at V and 4 bases at J, with 5 bases between. The CDR3, as DNA: TGTGCCTGGAGTGTCCGGGCAGATACGCAGTATTTT. Translated: CAWSVRADTQYF.

The chain carries TRBV7-6 and TRBJ1-5; 10 bases are a match to TRBD1. The V gene's germline CDR1 is SGHVS and CDR2 FNYEAQ. The CDR3 extends over 16 amino acids. The trim removed 1 base at V and 8 bases at J, leaving 8 bases unmatched. CDR3 sequence reads: CASSLGTGGRFEPQHF. CDR3 DNA sequence: TGTGCCAGCAGCTTAGGGACAGGGGGGCGGTTTGAGCCCCAGCATTTT.

The chain combines TRBV29-1 with TRBJ2-5; D uncertain. This CDR3 has 11 residues. V was shortened by 4 bases and J by 4 bases, with 7 bases between the two germline ends. From germline, CDR1 is SQVTM and CDR2 ANQGSEA. The CDR3 protein is CSVVEIETQYF. CDR3 coding DNA: TGCAGCGTTGTGGAGATAGAGACCCAGTACTTC.